This T cell receptor (beta chain) was obtained from a study of control samples from healthy donors and cancer patients (dated by TCRdb to about 2020). On this clone: Its antigen remains undetermined. There are no base qualities to consult, and no much larger clone falls within one base.

To prepare the library, the immunoSEQ multiplex PCR assay was applied. TCRdb's version of the immuneACCESS table is confined to in-frame rearrangements and falls short of the full clone set. An unresolved V gene accounts for under half of the shortfall where checked; the remainder is of unknown origin. The sample has 150,000 to 200,000 clones on record, roughly 89% of them singletons. Approximately 1.4% of the sample is taken by the ten largest. V is pruned by 6 bases and J by 2 bases, leaving 6 bases of the junction without a gene match. Based on the germline V gene, the CDR1 and CDR2 sequences are SGHAT and FQNNGV. From the cysteine up to the phenylalanine, the CDR3 has a length of 15 residues. Only CDR3 DNA remains: 45 bases, in frame from the first base.

Rearrangement joined TRBV11-2 to TRBJ2-2; the junction holds 7 bases that match TRBD2. The TCR originated in a woman aged 25 to 39 in good health. Sequencing was done on a sample of blood. DNA sequence: TGTGCCAGCAGACTCGGGGGGACTAACACCGGGGAGCTGTTTTTT. It codes for CASRLGGTNTGELFF.